Following are 21 T cell receptor beta chains from one sample sequenced in a study of shared clonotypes between healthy human individuals. Repertoires were generated with immunoSEQ multiplex PCR, while TCRdb's copy carries only in-frame clones and drops some. The sample contains roughly 2 million clones, 95% of which appear only once. Source material: naive CD4+ T cells sorted from blood. Indicated subset: CD45RA+ positively selected. All receptors come from a man between 18 and 35 years old in good health.

This clone is a singleton in its sample. The V and J genes are TRBV5-4 and TRBJ2-7; TRBD1 agrees at 11 bases. V shed 0 bases, J shed 6 bases, and the junction held 2 bases outside the gene matches. Germline CDR1 is SGHNT and CDR2 is YYREEE (reference sequence). This CDR3 region has 14 residues. CDR3 amino acids: CASSLVGTGGEQYF. The CDR3 bases are TGTGCCAGCAGCTTGGTCGGGACAGGGGGCGAGCAGTACTTC.

The rearrangement links TRBV6-6 to TRBJ1-5; D is ambiguous. The CDR3 runs to 13 residues. Looked up from germline, CDR1 is MNHNY and CDR2 is SVGAGI (reference sequence). Trimming left V 4 bases short and J 2 bases short, with 6 bases between. Here the CDR3 reads CASSSVGNQPQHF. The CDR3 coding sequence is TGTGCCAGCAGTTCGGTGGGCAATCAGCCCCAGCATTTT.

The chain links TRBV4-1 to TRBJ1-3; 7 nucleotides match TRBD1. The CDR3 totals 19 residues. CDR1 and CDR2 from the germline V gene are MGHRA and YSYEKL. J gave up 3 bases and V 1 base, and 15 bases lay outside the gene matches. CDR3 sequence reads: CASSQALYRGQKGGNTIYF. CDR3 nucleotide sequence: TGCGCCAGCAGCCAAGCCCTTTACAGGGGCCAAAAGGGTGGAAACACCATATATTTT.

Comments on this clone: The same CDR3 arises from other DNA sequences in this sample as well. The gene calls are TRBV19 and TRBJ2-1, with 9 bases aligning to TRBD1. Germline V gene data show CDR1 as LNHDA and CDR2 as SQIVND (reference sequence). The CDR3 loop spans 13 amino acids. The J segment lost 4 bases and the V segment lost 9 bases, leaving 4 bases of the junction unmatched. CDR3 DNA: TGTGCCAGCTCGGGACAGGGTTACAATGAGCAGTTCTTC. Its protein is CASSGQGYNEQFF.

V and J are TRBV5-1 and TRBJ1-2; maybe TRBD1 (6 bases). This CDR3 spans 15 amino acids. V lost 2 bases and J lost 1, with 12 bases in between. Germline assignment: CDR1 SGHRS and CDR2 YFSETQ. This CDR3 is CASSFGTYYNYGYTF. DNA of the CDR3: TGCGCCAGCAGCTTTGGGACATACTATAACTATGGCTACACCTTC.

The rearrangement joins TRBV6-6 to TRBJ2-7; 8 bases match TRBD2. J gave up 2 bases and V 7 bases, and 4 bases lay outside the gene matches. CDR3 length: 13 residues. Germline V gene data show CDR1 as MNHNY and CDR2 as SVGAGI (reference sequence). The chain's CDR3 is CASTAGGPYEQYF. The DNA for the CDR3 is TGTGCCAGCACTGCGGGAGGACCCTACGAGCAGTACTTC.

The rearrangement joins TRBV7-9 to TRBJ1-4, with D possibly being TRBD1 (5 bases). V was cut by 5 bases and J by 8 bases, with 15 bases left in between. Germline V gives CDR1 SEHNR, CDR2 FQNEAQ (reference sequence). The CDR3 is 14 residues long. CDR3 bases: TGTGCCAGCAGCCGCGGGGGGGTCGGCGAAAAACTGTTTTTT. Residues: CASSRGGVGEKLFF. Using reference TRBV7-9 and TRBJ1-4 for the parts outside the CDR3, the full variable domain is DTGVSQNPRHKITKRGQNVTFRCDPISEHNRLYWYRQTLGQGPEFLTYFQNEAQLEKSRLLSDRFSAERPKGSFSTLEIQRTEQGDSAMYLCASSRGGVGEKLFFGSGTQLSVL.

V is TRBV11-3 and J is TRBJ2-5; D perhaps matches TRBD2 (5 bases). The V end was cut by 4 bases, the J end by 1 base, with 13 bases between. Germline CDR1 and CDR2: SGHNT and YENEEA. The CDR3 has 15 amino acids. The CDR3: CASSSGAGVQETQYF. In nucleotides, the CDR3 is TGTGCCAGCAGCTCAGGTGCCGGGGTCCAAGAGACCCAGTACTTC.

The chain joins TRBV5-6 to TRBJ2-7; D is ambiguous. Germline CDR1 reads SGHDT; CDR2 reads YYEEEE. The CDR3 is 12 residues long. Trimming cost V 0 bases and J 6 bases, with 7 bases left between them. The CDR3 region is CASSLGPSEQYF. In nucleotides, the CDR3 is TGTGCCAGCAGCTTGGGCCCCAGCGAGCAGTACTTC. Together with reference TRBV5-6 and TRBJ2-7, the CDR3 gives the full variable domain: DAGVTQSPTHLIKTRGQQVTLRCSPKSGHDTVSWYQQALGQGPQFIFQYYEEEERQRGNFPDRFSGHQFPNYSSELNVNALLLGDSALYLCASSLGPSEQYFGPGTRLTVT.

The chain is built from TRBV25-1 and TRBJ1-5; tentatively, D is TRBD1 (6 bases). This CDR3 is 14 amino acids long. Germline V lookup: CDR1 MGHDK, CDR2 SYGVNS. V shed 5 bases and J shed 4 bases, with 12 bases lying between them. The CDR3 nucleotides read TGTGCCAGCAGTTCCCAGGGGATGAATCAGCCCCAGCATTTT. It is translated as CASSSQGMNQPQHF.

This chain uses TRBV28 with TRBJ2-3; tentatively, D is TRBD2 (5 bases). Trimming removed 7 bases at V and 3 bases at J, with 23 bases between. The CDR3 runs 17 residues. CDR1 is MDHEN, CDR2 SYDVKM, per germline. CDR3 loop: CASTPPPSGRGTDTQYF. The CDR3 DNA sequence: TGTGCCAGCACCCCGCCCCCTTCAGGACGCGGGACAGATACGCAGTATTTT.

The rearrangement uses TRBV28 and TRBJ2-1, with 10 bases aligning to TRBD1. V lost 6 bases, J lost 7 bases, and 9 bases stayed unmatched. Germline-derived CDR1 and CDR2 are MDHEN and SYDVKM. The CDR3 consists of 15 residues. The CDR3 bases are TGTGCCAGCAGCCCTCCGGGACAGGGGAGAAATGAGCAGTTCTTC. Its protein is CASSPPGQGRNEQFF. Supplemented by reference TRBV28 and TRBJ2-1, the full variable domain reads DVKVTQSSRYLVKRTGEKVFLECVQDMDHENMFWYRQDPGLGLRLIYFSYDVKMKEKGDIPEGYSVSREKKERFSLILESASTNQTSMYLCASSPPGQGRNEQFFGPGTRLTVL.

DNA for the CDR3: TGTGCCAGCAGTCCGACTGGATGGACAGATACGCAGTATTTT. This encodes CASSPTGWTDTQYF. The chain is built from TRBV27 and TRBJ2-3; D gene ambiguous. Trimming removed 5 bases at V and 3 bases at J, with 12 bases between. This CDR3 is 14 amino acids long. CDR1 is MNHEY, CDR2 SMNVEV, per germline (reference sequence).

The genes are TRBV29-1 and TRBJ2-7, with D possibly matching TRBD2 (5 bases). Trimming removed 0 bases from V and 4 bases from J, with 7 bases in between. The CDR3 consists of 12 residues. Germline loops: CDR1 SQVTM, CDR2 ANQGSEA. CDR3: CSVEDPGYEQYF. CDR3 bases: TGCAGCGTTGAAGATCCGGGGTACGAGCAGTACTTC.

This clone appeared a single time. V usage is TRBV16 and J usage is TRBJ1-1, with D maybe TRBD1 (5 bases). V lost 3 bases and J 12 bases, leaving 17 bases between the germline ends. The CDR3 covers 13 residues. Looked up from germline, CDR1 is KGHSY and CDR2 is FQNENV. The CDR3 DNA is TGTGCCAGCAGCCAGAGAGGACACTTTTCGCCTTTCTTT. It specifies CASSQRGHFSPFF.

This sequence joins TRBV6-1 and TRBJ1-2; D uncertain. The germline CDR1 and CDR2 sequences are MNHNS and SASEGT. The length of the CDR3 is 15 residues. V was pared by 2 bases and J by 7 bases, with 17 bases between. CDR3: CASSEPPTAYIGYTF. The CDR3 DNA reads as TGTGCCAGCAGTGAACCCCCCACAGCATACATTGGCTACACCTTC.

This chain connects TRBV9 to TRBJ1-3, with TRBD1 matching over 7 bases. This CDR3 comprises 14 residues. With V trimmed by 4 bases and J by 4 bases, 5 bases remained unmatched. CDR1 is SGDLS, CDR2 YYNGEE, per germline. CDR3 region: CASSRDRAGNTIYF. The CDR3, as DNA: TGTGCCAGCAGCCGAGACAGGGCCGGAAACACCATATATTTT.

This chain connects TRBV19 to TRBJ2-6; D remains ambiguous. CDR1 and CDR2 (germline): LNHDA, SQIVND (reference sequence). The CDR3 loop spans 17 amino acids. V lost 6 bases and J lost 2, with 17 bases in between. CDR3 nucleotide sequence: TGTGCCAGTAGCCTAGACTCCGGCCAGGCTGGGGCCAACGTCCTGACTTTC. It specifies CASSLDSGQAGANVLTF.

The chain recombines TRBV5-1 with TRBJ2-7; the D gene is possibly TRBD2 (5 bases). Trimming removed 3 bases at V and 0 bases at J, with 10 bases between. CDR1 is SGHRS, CDR2 YFSETQ, per germline. The CDR3 is 14 residues long. CDR3 loop: CASSSSISSYEQYF. In DNA form, the CDR3 reads TGCGCCAGCAGCTCTAGCATCAGCTCCTACGAGCAGTACTTC.

Comments on this clone: Other DNA sequences in the sample encode the same CDR3. This sequence joins TRBV6-1 and TRBJ1-4; TRBD1 matches 10 bases. Germline V gene sequence: CDR1 MNHNS, CDR2 SASEGT. V lost 4 bases and J lost 4; bases outside the gene matches: 6. The CDR3 is 16 residues long. CDR3 residues: CASSGQGAPFNEKLFF. Here the CDR3 DNA reads TGTGCCAGCAGTGGACAGGGGGCACCCTTTAATGAAAAACTGTTTTTT.

The rearrangement links TRBV2 to TRBJ1-6; TRBD1 aligns across 7 bases. Germline-derived CDR1 and CDR2 are SNHLY and FYNNEI. The V gene end was trimmed by 7 bases and the J gene end by 6 bases; junction bases not matched to a gene: 12. The CDR3 contains 16 residues. The CDR3 sequence is CASTSESTGSNSPLHF. CDR3 DNA sequence: TGTGCCAGCACCAGCGAATCGACAGGGTCTAATTCACCCCTCCACTTT. The variable domain in full, completed from reference TRBV2 and TRBJ1-6, reads EPEVTQTPSHQVTQMGQEVILRCVPISNHLYFYWYRQILGQKVEFLVSFYNNEISEKSEIFDDQFSVERPDGSNFTLKIRSTKLEDSAMYFCASTSESTGSNSPLHFGNGTRLTVT.